This entry features one T cell receptor (beta chain) sequence. Antigen specificity is unknown. The data were obtained in a study of T cell repertoires in cytomegalovirus infection. The wider study: Researchers turned to recently identified HLA-C-restricted CMV epitopes as well as well-studied HLA-B-restricted ones. Based on public TCR beta signatures, there were indications of CMV infection and of a matching HLA type. General observations from the study: Across the ex vivo response, the dominant clonotypes were HLA-C-restricted CMV-specific TCR beta clonotypes.

TCRdb reprocessed the reads via MiXCR and lists one record per CDR3 protein. Of roughly 700,000 distinct CDR3 sequences in the sample, about 30% were seen once. The clonotype comes from a human donor in good health (CMV status not recorded). Some clones in this sample may be carry-over from other donors' samples. Sequences were derived from cultured PBMCs, sampled from culture after CMV antigen stimulation.

The CDR3 coding sequence is TGTGCCAGCAGTTTATCGGACCTGGCTGAGCAGTACTTC. It encodes CASSLSDLAEQYF. This rearrangement joins TRBV27 to TRBJ2-7; unclear D gene. Trimming shortened V by 0 bases and J by 7 bases, and 10 bases separated the two germline ends. The germline gives CDR1 MNHEY, CDR2 SMNVEV (reference sequence). The CDR3 length is 13 residues.